Below, 26 T cell receptor beta chains from the same sample are listed, as sequenced in a study of siplizumab effects on memory and regulatory T cells. Clones were sequenced by immunoSEQ multiplex PCR, and TCRdb holds only the in-frame ones, with some missing. The profile shows roughly 97,000 clones, 93% of them singletons. The sequenced material came from Tregs sorted from blood. The receptors were gathered from a human donor in good health.

The chain is built from TRBV19 and TRBJ1-3; D gene uncertain. The CDR3 sequence is 14 residues long. Trimming stripped 7 bases from V and 0 bases from J, with 10 bases between. Germline V gives CDR1 LNHDA, CDR2 SQIVND (reference sequence). The CDR3 loop is CASTRLGSGNTIYF. The CDR3 nucleotides are TGTGCCAGTACAAGGTTAGGCTCTGGAAACACCATATATTTT.

The J gene is TRBJ1-1, the V gene TRBV27; a possible D gene is TRBD1 (5 bases). Germline lookup yields CDR1 MNHEY and CDR2 SMNVEV (reference sequence). The length of the CDR3 is 15 residues. V lost 4 bases and J 5 bases, leaving 17 bases between the germline ends. CDR3 DNA sequence: TGTGCCAGCAGTTCCCCCGGCAGGGCGGTGACTGAAGCTTTCTTT. The encoded protein is CASSSPGRAVTEAFF.

The chain links TRBV15 to TRBJ1-5; 10 nucleotides agree with TRBD1. The trim removed 1 base at V and 5 bases at J, leaving 5 bases unmatched. CDR1 is LNHNV and CDR2 is YYDKDF in the germline V gene (reference sequence). This CDR3 spans 16 amino acids. The CDR3 bases are TGTGCCACCAGCAGAGTAGGGGACAGGGGAGATCAGCCCCAGCATTTT. Translating it yields CATSRVGDRGDQPQHF.

The rearrangement links TRBV4-1 to TRBJ2-1, with 15 bases that match TRBD2. The CDR3 is 17 residues long. The V gene end was trimmed by 3 bases and the J gene end by 8 bases; junction bases not matched to a gene: 8. CDR1 is MGHRA and CDR2 is YSYEKL in the germline V gene. DNA of the CDR3: TGCGCCAGCAGCCATCCCTGGACTAGCGGGAGGGCCCATGAGCAGTTCTTC. Its protein product is CASSHPWTSGRAHEQFF.

This chain connects TRBV5-6 to TRBJ2-5; no clear D. Germline V gene sequence: CDR1 SGHDT, CDR2 YYEEEE. V gave up 4 bases and J gave up 7 bases, with 11 bases separating them. The CDR3 contains 12 residues. CDR3 sequence: CASSIGLGTQYF. CDR3 sequence (DNA): TGTGCCAGCAGCATAGGTCTTGGGACCCAGTACTTC.

V usage is TRBV27 and J usage is TRBJ2-2, with D possibly matching TRBD2 (6 bases). Germline CDR1 is MNHEY and CDR2 is SMNVEV (reference sequence). The CDR3 is 16 amino acids. V was shortened by 5 bases and J by 6 bases, with 19 bases between the two germline ends. This chain's CDR3 is CASSPGTLQRAGELFF. In nucleotides, the CDR3 is TGTGCCAGCAGTCCTGGGACTTTGCAACGAGCCGGGGAGCTGTTTTTT.

The rearrangement links TRBV6-6 to TRBJ2-7; D is uncertain. The CDR3 is 15 amino acids. V lost 10 bases, J lost 1 base, and 20 bases lay in between. Germline-derived CDR1 and CDR2 are MNHNY and SVGAGI (reference sequence). The CDR3 region is CATRVPLETSYEQYF. CDR3 nucleotides: TGTGCCACTCGTGTCCCTCTGGAGACATCCTACGAGCAGTACTTC.

The V call is TRBV11-3, the J call TRBJ2-1; D tentatively reads TRBD1 or TRBD2 (5 bases each). This CDR3 spans 14 amino acids. V was shortened by 2 bases and J by 8 bases, with 13 bases between the two germline ends. From germline, CDR1 is SGHNT and CDR2 YENEEA. CDR3 nucleotide sequence: TGTGCCAGCAGCTTACTGGGACCCCGGGATGAGCAGTTCTTC. Its protein is CASSLLGPRDEQFF.

The chain carries TRBV19 and TRBJ1-1, with TRBD1 matching over 11 bases. Germline CDR1 is LNHDA and CDR2 is SQIVND (reference sequence). CDR3 length: 17 residues. V was clipped by 7 bases and J by 1 base; unmatched bases: 11. The CDR3 region is CASKGPRTGGRNTEAFF. DNA of the CDR3: TGTGCCAGTAAAGGTCCCCGGACAGGGGGCAGGAACACTGAAGCTTTCTTT.

This clone was observed once. V is TRBV10-3 and J is TRBJ2-6; D is perhaps TRBD1 (6 bases). CDR1 ENHRY and CDR2 SYGVKD come from the germline V gene. V shed 6 bases and J shed 0 bases, with 12 bases lying between them. The CDR3 spans 16 residues. The CDR3 reads CAIRDRVGSGANVLTF. Here the CDR3 DNA reads TGTGCCATCAGGGACAGAGTAGGCTCTGGGGCCAACGTCCTGACTTTC.

This rearrangement joins TRBV14 to TRBJ1-2; TRBD1 matches at 10 bases. Looked up from germline, CDR1 is SGHDN and CDR2 is FVKESK. Trimming took 1 base from V and 9 from J; bases not matched to a gene: 5. The CDR3 totals 14 residues. The CDR3 DNA is TGTGCCAGCAGCCAAGGACGACAGGGGGCACGCTACACCTTC. Protein: CASSQGRQGARYTF.

The genes are TRBV5-1 and TRBJ1-4, with D tentatively TRBD1 (5 bases). Germline lookup yields CDR1 SGHRS and CDR2 YFSETQ. The V gene lost 4 bases and the J gene lost 3 bases, with 22 bases spanning the gap. The CDR3 is 18 amino acids. The CDR3 sequence: CASSRQGLNVGANEKLFF. The CDR3 region has the DNA TGCGCCAGCAGCCGGCAGGGACTCAACGTCGGGGCTAATGAAAAACTGTTTTTT.

V usage is TRBV5-1 and J usage is TRBJ2-7; tentative D call: TRBD1 (6 bases). The germline CDR1 and CDR2 sequences are SGHRS and YFSETQ. V gave up 3 bases and J gave up 2 bases, with 12 bases separating them. CDR3 size: 14 residues. The CDR3 is CASSSSGQTYEQYF. CDR3 nucleotide sequence: TGCGCCAGCAGCTCCTCGGGACAAACCTACGAGCAGTACTTC. Full variable domain (outside the CDR3, taken from reference TRBV5-1 and TRBJ2-7): KAGVTQTPRYLIKTRGQQVTLSCSPISGHRSVSWYQQTPGQGLQFLFEYFSETQRNKGNFPGRFSGRQFSNSRSEMNVSTLELGDSALYLCASSSSGQTYEQYFGPGTRLTVT.

The rearrangement joins TRBV4-1 to TRBJ2-1; tentatively, D is TRBD2 (6 bases). Per germline, CDR1 MGHRA and CDR2 YSYEKL. The CDR3 runs 15 residues. The V gene lost 4 bases and the J gene lost 0 bases, with 10 bases spanning the gap. The CDR3 loop reads CASSPLALSYNEQFF. The CDR3 coding sequence is TGCGCCAGCAGCCCCCTAGCGCTCTCCTACAATGAGCAGTTCTTC.

J is TRBJ2-1 and V is TRBV4-2; D remains unclear. The germline V and J ends were trimmed by 5 bases and 10 bases, with 21 bases remaining between them. This CDR3 spans 15 amino acids. Per germline, CDR1 LGHNA and CDR2 YNFKEQ. The CDR3 bases are TGTGCCAGCAGCAAAACCGGAATCGAGCATGGGGAGCAGTTCTTC. Its protein is CASSKTGIEHGEQFF.

This rearrangement joins TRBV10-2 to TRBJ1-5; D remains unclear. The germline CDR1 and CDR2 sequences are WSHSY and SAAADI. V gave up 8 bases and J gave up 4 bases, with 18 bases separating them. CDR3 length: 15 residues. Here the CDR3 reads CASHNNFTLNQPQHF. CDR3 coding DNA: TGCGCCAGCCACAACAACTTTACACTAAATCAGCCCCAGCATTTT.

This chain connects TRBV29-1 to TRBJ1-1; D is ambiguous. Germline V gives CDR1 SQVTM, CDR2 ANQGSEA. The CDR3 loop spans 14 amino acids. Trimming shortened V by 6 bases and J by 0 bases, and 14 bases separated the two germline ends. The CDR3 bases are TGCAGCGTCGACCAGGCTACCATGAACACTGAAGCTTTCTTT. Its translation: CSVDQATMNTEAFF. Based on the CDR3 plus reference TRBV29-1 and TRBJ1-1, the full variable domain is SAVISQKPSRDICQRGTSLTIQCQVDSQVTMMFWYRQQPGQSLTLIATANQGSEATYESGFVIDKFPISRPNLTFSTLTVSNMSPEDSSIYLCSVDQATMNTEAFFGQGTRLTVV.

The chain has TRBV9 and TRBJ1-5, with 7 bases fitting TRBD1. Germline trimming cut 2 bases from V and 3 bases from J; bases unmatched to any gene: 2. The germline gives CDR1 SGDLS, CDR2 YYNGEE. The length of the CDR3 is 14 residues. The CDR3 region has the DNA TGTGCCAGCAGCGTCGGGACAGCCAATCAGCCCCAGCATTTT. Protein sequence: CASSVGTANQPQHF.

Here the CDR3 reads CASRNRGLTEAFF. CDR3 sequence (DNA): TGTGCCAGCAGGAACAGGGGGCTGACTGAAGCTTTCTTT. This chain joins TRBV6-5 and TRBJ1-1; 9 positions match TRBD1. This CDR3 is built from 13 residues. Germline V gene data show CDR1 as MNHEY and CDR2 as SVGAGI. V shed 6 bases, J shed 5 bases, and the junction held 4 bases outside the gene matches.

The V call is TRBV9, the J call TRBJ1-5; no definite D call. With 0 bases removed from V and 3 bases from J, the gap between germline ends came to 10 bases. Germline V gene sequence: CDR1 SGDLS, CDR2 YYNGEE. This CDR3 has 15 residues. CDR3 region: CASSVDLQPNQPQHF. Written as DNA, the CDR3 is TGTGCCAGCAGCGTAGATTTGCAGCCCAATCAGCCCCAGCATTTT.

The V gene is TRBV9, the J gene TRBJ2-1; weak D call: TRBD2 (5 bases). V was pared by 1 base and J by 2 bases, with 10 bases between. Looked up from germline, CDR1 is SGDLS and CDR2 is YYNGEE. This CDR3 spans 15 amino acids. In nucleotides, the CDR3 is TGTGCCAGCAGCGTAAGCGGTAACACCTACAATGAGCAGTTCTTC. This translates into CASSVSGNTYNEQFF.

This clone appeared once. The chain combines TRBV5-4 with TRBJ2-2, with D possibly matching TRBD2 (6 bases). The CDR3 extends over 18 amino acids. V dropped 4 bases and J dropped 4 bases, with 23 bases sitting between them. Germline CDR1 reads SGHNT; CDR2 reads YYREEE (reference sequence). The CDR3 sequence: CASSSEALGRGATGELFF. The DNA of the CDR3 is TGTGCCAGCAGCAGCGAGGCACTCGGGCGCGGGGCCACCGGGGAGCTGTTTTTT. Variable domain in full (rest from reference TRBV5-4 and TRBJ2-2): ETGVTQSPTHLIKTRGQQVTLRCSSQSGHNTVSWYQQALGQGPQFIFQYYREEENGRGNFPPRFSGLQFPNYSSELNVNALELDDSALYLCASSSEALGRGATGELFFGEGSRLTVL.

This clone was seen only once. The J gene is TRBJ2-5, the V gene TRBV19; D unclear. Trimming took 2 bases from V and 0 from J, leaving 7 bases between them. The CDR3 consists of 14 residues. The germline V gene encodes CDR1 LNHDA and CDR2 SQIVND (reference sequence). The CDR3 loop reads CASSIRQNQETQYF. CDR3 coding DNA: TGTGCCAGTAGTATAAGGCAGAACCAAGAGACCCAGTACTTC. Full variable domain (remainder filled in from reference TRBV19 and TRBJ2-5): DGGITQSPKYLFRKEGQNVTLSCEQNLNHDAMYWYRQDPGQGLRLIYYSQIVNDFQKGDIAEGYSVSREKKESFPLTVTSAQKNPTAFYLCASSIRQNQETQYFGPGTRLLVL.

The V and J genes are TRBV5-4 and TRBJ2-1, with 7 bases matching TRBD2. The germline CDR1 and CDR2 sequences are SGHNT and YYREEE (reference sequence). The CDR3 covers 15 residues. With V trimmed by 5 bases and J by 0 bases, 5 bases remained unmatched. The CDR3 bases are TGTGCCAGCAGGGGGGACTATAGCTCCTACAATGAGCAGTTCTTC. Translated, it gives CASRGDYSSYNEQFF.

The chain links TRBV7-9 to TRBJ2-7; perhaps TRBD2 as D (5 bases). Trimming left V 5 bases short and J 6 bases short, with 14 bases between. The CDR3 has 13 amino acids. Germline V gene sequence: CDR1 SEHNR, CDR2 FQNEAQ (reference sequence). The CDR3 sequence is CASSQLEGIEQYF. The DNA of the CDR3 is TGTGCCAGCAGCCAACTAGAGGGCATCGAGCAGTACTTC.

This chain uses TRBV9 with TRBJ2-7; D is undetermined. The CDR3 covers 14 residues. Germline V gene lookup returns CDR1 SGDLS and CDR2 YYNGEE. V was shortened by 1 base and J by 5 bases, with 13 bases between the two germline ends. The CDR3 sequence is CASSVNPGEDEQYF. CDR3 DNA sequence: TGTGCCAGCAGCGTAAATCCGGGTGAGGACGAGCAGTACTTC.